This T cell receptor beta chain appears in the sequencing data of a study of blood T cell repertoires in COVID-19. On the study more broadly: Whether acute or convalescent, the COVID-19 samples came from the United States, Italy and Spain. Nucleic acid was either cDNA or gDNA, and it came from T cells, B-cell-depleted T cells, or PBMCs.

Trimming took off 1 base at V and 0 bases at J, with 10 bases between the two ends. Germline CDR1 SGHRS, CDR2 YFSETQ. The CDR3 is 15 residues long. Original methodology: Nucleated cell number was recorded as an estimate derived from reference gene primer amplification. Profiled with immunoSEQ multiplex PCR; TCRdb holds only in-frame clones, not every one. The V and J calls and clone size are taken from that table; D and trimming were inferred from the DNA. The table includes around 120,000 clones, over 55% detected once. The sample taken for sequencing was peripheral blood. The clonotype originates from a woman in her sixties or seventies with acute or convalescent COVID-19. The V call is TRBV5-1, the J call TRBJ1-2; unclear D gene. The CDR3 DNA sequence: TGCGCCAGCAGCTTGAGTCAGTTCTCTAACTATGGCTACACCTTC. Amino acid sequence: CASSLSQFSNYGYTF.